These 26 T cell receptor beta chains share one sample of origin, sequenced in a study of post-analysis software for immune sequencing data. Whole-study findings and limits: About five TRBV segments appeared more often in patients than in controls, and TRBV5-6, TRBV5-1 and TRBV20-1 were among these.

The TCR beta cDNA libraries carried unique molecular identifiers. TCRdb called the PCR reads again in MiXCR, with one record for every CDR3 protein. The data contain around 710,000 distinct CDR3 sequences, around 42% of them seen just once; the ten biggest clones take up approximately 4.4%. Antigens for these TCRs are unknown. The specimen sequenced was blood. These receptors originate from a girl aged 5 to 17 with multiple sclerosis.

This clonotype came up many times. The chain carries TRBV28 and TRBJ2-7; 7 bases match TRBD1. The CDR3 contains 12 residues. V lost 8 bases, J lost 7 bases, and 8 bases stayed unmatched. Germline CDR1 MDHEN, CDR2 SYDVKM. CDR3 DNA sequence: TGTGCCAGCTGGACCCGGACAGGAGAGCAGTACTTC. Its protein product is CASWTRTGEQYF.

Only a few counts were recorded for this clonotype. The chain couples TRBV20-1 to TRBJ1-2; D gene unclear. This CDR3 is built from 12 residues. Trimming took off 1 base at V and 5 bases at J, with 8 bases between the two ends. CDR1 and CDR2 from the germline V gene are DFQATT and SNEGSKA (reference sequence). CDR3 nucleotides: TGCAGTGCTAGAGTCCGGGAATATGGCTACACCTTC. Its translation: CSARVREYGYTF.

The table lists this clonotype with a few counts. V gene TRBV20-1 combines with J gene TRBJ2-7; 7 bases align to TRBD1. Germline lookup yields CDR1 DFQATT and CDR2 SNEGSKA (reference sequence). This CDR3 is built from 13 residues. The V gene end was trimmed by 6 bases and the J gene end by 2 bases; junction bases not matched to a gene: 7. CDR3 DNA sequence: TGCAGTGCGTATTCCGGGACAGCCTACGAGCAGTACTTC. Encoded protein: CSAYSGTAYEQYF.

This clonotype turned up a few times. The chain links TRBV20-1 to TRBJ2-4, with 9 positions matching TRBD2. The closer fit of TRBJ2-7 to the DNA end suggests the J call may be wrong. This CDR3 contains 14 residues. Looked up from germline, CDR1 is DFQATT and CDR2 is SNEGSKA (reference sequence). The CDR3 sequence is CSASFSGRSYEQYF. The CDR3 DNA reads TGCAGTGCTAGTTTTAGCGGGAGATCCTACGAGCAGTACTTC.

The chain uses TRBV12-3 or TRBV12-4 and TRBJ1-2, with TRBD1 as a possible D gene (6 bases). This CDR3 spans 13 amino acids. The germline V and J ends were trimmed by 6 bases and 7 bases, with 15 bases remaining between them. CDR3 in amino acids: CASRRLTGRGYTF. The CDR3 region has the DNA TGTGCCAGCAGACGATTGACAGGCCGTGGCTACACCTTC.

This sequence joins TRBV29-1 and TRBJ2-2; the match to TRBD2 covers 7 bases. CDR1 SQVTM and CDR2 ANQGSEA come from the germline V gene. Trimming took 8 bases from V and 5 from J; bases not matched to a gene: 11. The CDR3 loop spans 14 amino acids. The DNA for the CDR3 is TGCAGCATCACCAGCGGGGATGTTACCGGGGAGCTGTTTTTT. The encoded protein is CSITSGDVTGELFF.

This clonotype has only a few counts. The chain employs TRBV6-1 and TRBJ1-2; 7 bases line up with TRBD1. The CDR3 loop spans 14 amino acids. CDR1 is MNHNS and CDR2 is SASEGT in the germline V gene. With V trimmed by 7 bases and J by 4 bases, 9 bases remained unmatched. The CDR3, as DNA: TGTGCCAGCACCGGCTTCTGGGACAGCTATGGCTACACCTTC. This codes for CASTGFWDSYGYTF.

Turning to this clonotype: Mismatch with germline at one junction end may stem from a read error. The chain links TRBV12-3 or TRBV12-4 to TRBJ2-3; D remains ambiguous. CDR3 length: 11 residues. The DNA for the CDR3 is TGTGCCATTATGAGAGCAGATACGGAGTATTTT. This sequence encodes CAIMRADTEYF.

This clonotype was picked up a small number of times. It is likely a read error, because the conserved phenylalanine at the end of the CDR3 is missing. The chain uses TRBV5-1 and TRBJ2-7; 8 bases match TRBD2. Unmatched junction bases numbered 6, after V lost 4 bases and J lost 0 bases. CDR3 length: 15 residues. Germline V gives CDR1 SGHRS, CDR2 YFSETQ. The CDR3 DNA reads as TGCGCCAGCAGCGCAACTAGCGGAAGCTCCTACGAGCAGTACTTA. Its translation: CASSATSGSSYEQYL.

The chain joins TRBV7-2 to TRBJ2-7, with TRBD1 matching 8 bases. The J call is uncertain, as TRBJ2-4 better fits the DNA end. The CDR3 is 15 residues long. Per the germline V gene, CDR1 is SGHTA and CDR2 is FQGNSA. CDR3 residues: CASSSRPTGENIQYF. The CDR3 DNA follows: TGTGCCAGCAGCTCCCGACCGACAGGGGAAAACATTCAGTACTTC.

This clonotype was picked up a small number of times. In nucleotides, the CDR3 is TGCAGCGTTGAATGGGGGGGAGATTACAATGAGCAGTTCTTC. It translates to CSVEWGGDYNEQFF. V is TRBV29-1 and J is TRBJ2-1, with TRBD2 matching over 7 bases. Germline CDR1 is SQVTM and CDR2 is ANQGSEA. The CDR3 totals 14 residues. J lost 4 bases, V lost 2 bases, and 5 bases had no gene match.

This clonotype came up a few times. The chain has TRBV6-2 or TRBV6-3 and TRBJ2-7; either TRBD1 or TRBD2 may fit D (6 bases each). Germline-derived CDR1 and CDR2 are MNHEY and SVGEGT. V was trimmed by 8 bases and J by 6 bases, leaving 29 bases between them. The length of the CDR3 is 17 residues. In DNA form, the CDR3 reads TGTGCCAGCGCCCCTTCAGGCGTACAGGGAGGAGTGGCCGAGCAGTACTTC. This translates into CASAPSGVQGGVAEQYF.

This clonotype was found many times. The V gene is TRBV29-1, the J gene TRBJ1-2; no firm D call. V lost 0 bases and J 5 bases, leaving 10 bases between the germline ends. The CDR3 sequence is 13 residues long. CDR1 SQVTM and CDR2 ANQGSEA come from the germline V gene. The CDR3 spells CSVEEFSGYGYTF. The CDR3, as DNA: TGCAGCGTTGAAGAGTTCTCGGGGTATGGCTACACCTTC.

The chain links TRBV4-3 to TRBJ2-2, with 8 bases aligning to TRBD2. This CDR3 is 14 amino acids long. Trimming cost V 6 bases and J 1 base; bases outside gene matches: 1. CDR1 and CDR2 (germline): LGHNA, YSLEER. The CDR3 bases are TGCGCCAGCAGGGCGGGAGGGAACACCGGGGAGCTGTTTTTT. Amino acids: CASRAGGNTGELFF.

This clonotype was seen a few times. The chain employs TRBV2 and TRBJ2-4; D not resolved. The CDR3 has 16 amino acids. The germline gives CDR1 SNHLY, CDR2 FYNNEI. V was shortened by 0 bases and J by 1 base, with 10 bases between the two germline ends. The CDR3, as DNA: TGTGCCAGCAGTGAAGCTTTAGTCTTCGCCAAAAACATTCAGTACTTC. Protein product: CASSEALVFAKNIQYF.

The chain is built from TRBV20-1 and TRBJ1-2; possibly TRBD1 for D (5 bases). V was shortened by 5 bases and J by 4 bases, with 14 bases between the two germline ends. Looked up from germline, CDR1 is DFQATT and CDR2 is SNEGSKA (reference sequence). CDR3 length: 13 residues. Here the CDR3 reads CSAVDRSIYGYTF. CDR3 DNA sequence: TGCAGTGCTGTAGACAGAAGTATCTATGGCTACACCTTC.

V is TRBV27 and J is TRBJ2-7; D is tentatively TRBD1 or TRBD2 (5 bases each). This CDR3 region has 15 residues. The V and J ends lost 6 bases and 0 bases respectively, with 15 bases between them. The germline V gene encodes CDR1 MNHEY and CDR2 SMNVEV (reference sequence). The DNA for the CDR3 is TGTGCCAGCAGCCCTGGGGGTAGCCCCTCCTACGAGCAGTACTTC. It encodes CASSPGGSPSYEQYF.

This rearrangement joins TRBV5-1 to TRBJ1-2; D may be TRBD1 (5 bases). From germline, CDR1 is SGHRS and CDR2 YFSETQ. The length of the CDR3 is 16 residues. The ends were cut back, 4 bases at V and 7 bases at J, with 23 bases in the middle. The CDR3 reads CASSLEEAGRFFGYTF. CDR3 nucleotide sequence: TGCGCCAGCAGCCTGGAGGAAGCAGGGAGGTTCTTTGGCTACACCTTC.

The chain links TRBV7-2 to TRBJ1-2; D is ambiguous. Germline V gives CDR1 SGHTA, CDR2 FQGNSA. CDR3 length: 12 amino acids. Trimming removed 11 bases from V and 3 bases from J, with 13 bases in between. The DNA for the CDR3 is TGTGCCCGGCGGCAGGCTTACTATGGCTACACCTTC. This sequence encodes CARRQAYYGYTF.

This chain connects TRBV20-1 to TRBJ2-1, with unresolved D. In germline, CDR1 is DFQATT, CDR2 SNEGSKA (reference sequence). The CDR3 loop spans 11 amino acids. V shed 5 bases and J shed 9 bases, with 11 bases lying between them. For the CDR3, the DNA is TGCAGTGCTGAGACTGGTCCTGAGCAGTTCTTC. Encoded protein: CSAETGPEQFF.

This clonotype was seen a few times. This chain links TRBV28 with TRBJ2-1, with 10 bases fitting TRBD1. CDR1 is MDHEN, CDR2 SYDVKM, per germline. V shed 4 bases, J shed 0 bases, and the junction held 3 bases outside the gene matches. This CDR3 has 16 residues. Here the CDR3 DNA reads TGTGCCAGCAGTTGGACAGGGGGATTCTCCTACAATGAGCAGTTCTTC. It codes for CASSWTGGFSYNEQFF.

This clonotype occurred once. The chain couples TRBV20-1 to TRBJ1-5, with a tentative D call TRBD1 (5 bases). The germline V gene encodes CDR1 DFQATT and CDR2 SNEGSKA (reference sequence). The CDR3 sequence is 14 residues long. V shed 3 bases and J shed 6 bases, with 15 bases lying between them. The CDR3 reads CSASQRGRGQPQHF. CDR3 coding DNA: TGCAGTGCTAGTCAGAGGGGACGGGGTCAGCCCCAGCATTTT.

V and J are TRBV29-1 and TRBJ2-6; D remains ambiguous. The V end lost 3 bases, the J end lost 1 base, and 7 bases lay between the germline ends. This CDR3 has 14 residues. CDR1 SQVTM and CDR2 ANQGSEA come from the germline V gene. DNA for the CDR3: TGCAGCGTTGAGGCTAGTTCTGGGGCCAACGTCCTGACTTTC. Its translation: CSVEASSGANVLTF.

This sequence joins TRBV15 and TRBJ2-1; D ambiguous. The J call is in doubt because the DNA end fits TRBJ2-7 better. Per the germline V gene, CDR1 is LNHNV and CDR2 is YYDKDF (reference sequence). The CDR3 is 12 residues long. The CDR3 sequence is CATSVSYNEQYF. In nucleotides, the CDR3 is TGTGCCACCAGTGTCTCCTACAATGAGCAGTACTTC.

This rearrangement joins TRBV29-1 to TRBJ2-1, with 12 bases that match TRBD1. V shed 0 bases and J 2 bases; nucleotides not matched to a gene: 11. The CDR3 loop spans 19 amino acids. The germline gives CDR1 SQVTM, CDR2 ANQGSEA. CDR3 DNA: TGCAGCGTTGAAGACGGGACAGGGGGCGAAAGTGGGACCTACAATGAGCAGTTCTTC. Translated: CSVEDGTGGESGTYNEQFF.

This clonotype was counted only a few times. The rearrangement joins TRBV28 to TRBJ2-4; 7 bases are a match to TRBD1. The end of the DNA aligns better with TRBJ2-7, so the J call may be wrong. In germline, CDR1 is MDHEN, CDR2 SYDVKM. The length of the CDR3 is 12 residues. CDR3 sequence reads: CASSHRGYEQYF. DNA of the CDR3: TGTGCCAGCAGTCACAGGGGTTACGAGCAGTACTTC.